This T cell receptor beta chain derives from a study of OX40 agonist ivuxolimab in advanced cancers. In terms of the full investigation: The costimulatory receptor OX40 (CD134) was targeted by ivuxolimab, a fully human IgG2 agonistic monoclonal antibody. The point of sequencing TCRbeta in the periphery was to test whether ivuxolimab changed TCR sequence diversity and drove clonal T-cell expansion. Prior anti-PD-1, anti-PD-L1 or anti-CTLA-4 therapy was permitted, and approximately 42% of dose-escalation patients had received checkpoint inhibitors. Three dose-escalation patients achieved partial responses, one with hepatocellular carcinoma and two with cutaneous melanoma. The paper describes the monotherapy dose-escalation part (N ≈ 52 patients) of the phase I trial of ivuxolimab. Intravenous ivuxolimab was administered to patients every 2 weeks at six dose levels: 0.01, 0.1, 0.3, 1.5, 3 and 10 mg/kg. Of the 50 to 55 dose-escalation patients, hepatocellular carcinoma was present in roughly 19, melanoma in approximately 15, renal cell carcinoma in 9 and head and neck cancer in 9. A male proportion of 82.7% and a mean age of about 60 years, ranging from 23 to 79, were recorded for the dose-escalation cohort.

The CDR3 holds 17 amino acids from the cysteine to the phenylalanine. CDR3 DNA is the only sequence kept; it has 51 bases, read in frame from the first base. CDR1 LNHDA and CDR2 SQIVND were looked up in the germline V gene (reference sequence). V has 0 bases trimmed and J has 8 bases trimmed; junction bases matching no gene number 9. Results the study describes overall, beyond this receptor: At doses of 0.1 to 3.0 mg/kg, clonal expansion of both CD4+ and CD8+ T cells in blood was seen between baseline and week 6. Partial responders in the 0.1-3.0 mg/kg groups had among the lowest normalized peripheral clonal expansion, especially among CD8+ T cells. On average, CD8+ T cells showed more expanded clones than CD4+ T cells after ivuxolimab. The antigen specificity of the clonally expanded peripheral T cells was not determined. Low levels of normalized T-cell clonal expansion were also seen in some nonresponding patients.

A note on this clone: Its target antigen remains unknown. Base qualities are missing; no much larger clone stands one base away.

Genomic DNA was isolated from the sorted cells so that the TCRbeta CDR3 region could be sequenced. TCRbeta CDR3 regions were sequenced using the immunoSEQ Assay. TCRdb took over this immuneACCESS table, retaining in-frame rearrangements with V and J assigned. Such tables are incomplete; in checked studies, under half of the missing clones stem from an unresolved V gene, and the remainder is unexplained. This sample has approximately 120,000 clones in its table, and about nine tenths of those were observed once. The ten largest clones add up to more than 0.7% of the sample. Patients with a history of autoimmune disease or receiving systemic immunosuppression were excluded from the trial. Peripheral blood for TCR sequencing was collected from all dose cohorts at baseline, on cycle 4 day 1, and on cycle 7 day 1. The samples were taken from a phase I, first-in-human, multicenter, open-label dose-escalation trial of ivuxolimab. Adults with locally advanced or metastatic melanoma, renal cell carcinoma, hepatocellular carcinoma or head and neck squamous cell carcinoma were enrolled in the trial. Before TCR sequencing, CD4+ T cells and CD8+ T cells from peripheral blood were sorted into separate populations.

The origin of this receptor is an adult with an advanced solid tumor such as melanoma, head and neck, liver or kidney cancer. The sequences come from CD4+ or CD8+ T cells sorted from blood, collected in a trial of the OX40 agonist ivuxolimab. In this chain, TRBV19 is recombined with TRBJ2-1; TRBD2 agrees with 11 junctional bases. CDR3 region: CASSIDLLAGDSYEQFF. In nucleotide form, the sequence is TGTGCCAGTAGTATAGATCTACTAGCGGGAGATTCCTATGAGCAGTTCTTC.